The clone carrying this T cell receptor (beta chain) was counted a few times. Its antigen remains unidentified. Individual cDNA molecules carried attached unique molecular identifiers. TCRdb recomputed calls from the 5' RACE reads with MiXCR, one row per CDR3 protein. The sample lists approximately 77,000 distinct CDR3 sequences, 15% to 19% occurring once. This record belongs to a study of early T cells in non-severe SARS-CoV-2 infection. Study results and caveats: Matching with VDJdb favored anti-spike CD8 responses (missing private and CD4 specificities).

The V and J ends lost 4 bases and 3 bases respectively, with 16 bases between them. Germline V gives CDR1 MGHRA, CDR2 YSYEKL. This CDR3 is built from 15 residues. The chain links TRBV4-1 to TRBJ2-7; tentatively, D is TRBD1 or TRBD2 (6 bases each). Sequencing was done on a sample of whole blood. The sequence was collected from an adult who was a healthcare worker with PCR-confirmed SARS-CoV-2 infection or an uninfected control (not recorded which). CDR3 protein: CASSLSVGGYYEQYF. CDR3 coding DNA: TGCGCCAGCAGCCTCAGCGTGGGGGGCTACTACGAGCAGTACTTC.